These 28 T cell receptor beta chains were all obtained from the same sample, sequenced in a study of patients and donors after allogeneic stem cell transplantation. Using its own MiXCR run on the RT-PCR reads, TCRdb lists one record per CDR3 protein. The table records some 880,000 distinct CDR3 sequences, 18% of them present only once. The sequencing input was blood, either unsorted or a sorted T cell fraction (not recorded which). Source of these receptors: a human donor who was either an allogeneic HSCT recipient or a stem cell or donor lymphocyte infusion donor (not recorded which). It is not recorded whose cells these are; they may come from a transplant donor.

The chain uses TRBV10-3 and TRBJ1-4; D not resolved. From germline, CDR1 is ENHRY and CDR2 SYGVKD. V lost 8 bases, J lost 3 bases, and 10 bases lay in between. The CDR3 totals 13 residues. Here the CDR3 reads CAIQARSNEKLFF. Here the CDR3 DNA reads TGTGCCATCCAGGCGCGCTCTAATGAAAAACTGTTTTTT.

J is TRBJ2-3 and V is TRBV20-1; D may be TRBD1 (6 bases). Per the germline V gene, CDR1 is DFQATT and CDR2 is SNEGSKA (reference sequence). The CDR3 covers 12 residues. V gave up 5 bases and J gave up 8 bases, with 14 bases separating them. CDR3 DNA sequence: TGCAGTGCTCCCCAGGGGAAGGGTACGCAGTATTTT. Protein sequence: CSAPQGKGTQYF.

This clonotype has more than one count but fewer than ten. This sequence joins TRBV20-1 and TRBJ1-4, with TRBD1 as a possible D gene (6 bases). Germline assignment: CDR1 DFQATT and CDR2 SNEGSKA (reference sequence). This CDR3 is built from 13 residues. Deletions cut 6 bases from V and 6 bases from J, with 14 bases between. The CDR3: CSANRGAHEKLFF. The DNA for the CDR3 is TGCAGTGCCAACCGGGGGGCGCATGAAAAACTGTTTTTT.

The CDR3 spells CASSWSGQGALGYTF. CDR3 DNA: TGTGCCAGCAGCTGGTCAGGACAGGGGGCCTTAGGCTACACCTTC. This chain joins TRBV7-6 and TRBJ1-2; 11 bases agree with TRBD1. In germline, CDR1 is SGHVS, CDR2 FNYEAQ. The CDR3 runs 15 residues. Germline trimming cut 4 bases from V and 8 bases from J; bases unmatched to any gene: 9.

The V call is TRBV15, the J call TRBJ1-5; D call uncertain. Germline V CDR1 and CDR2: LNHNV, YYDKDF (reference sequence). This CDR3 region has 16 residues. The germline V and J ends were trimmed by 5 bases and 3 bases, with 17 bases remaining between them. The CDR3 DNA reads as TGTGCCACCAGCCTTGGACTCTCTTTGGCCAATCAGCCCCAGCATTTT. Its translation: CATSLGLSLANQPQHF.

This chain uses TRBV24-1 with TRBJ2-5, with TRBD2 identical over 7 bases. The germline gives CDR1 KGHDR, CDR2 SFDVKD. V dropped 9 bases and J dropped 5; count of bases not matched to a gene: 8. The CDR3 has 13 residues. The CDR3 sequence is CATGIGGKETQYF. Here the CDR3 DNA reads TGTGCCACCGGTATCGGGGGGAAGGAGACCCAGTACTTC.

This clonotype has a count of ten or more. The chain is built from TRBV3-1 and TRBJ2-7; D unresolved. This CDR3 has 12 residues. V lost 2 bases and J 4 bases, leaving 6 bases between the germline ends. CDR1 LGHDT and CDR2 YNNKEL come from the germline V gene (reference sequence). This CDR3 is CASSQSRYEQYF. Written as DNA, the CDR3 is TGTGCCAGCAGCCAAAGCCGATACGAGCAGTACTTC.

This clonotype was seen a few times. The CDR3, as DNA: TGCAGTGCTAGAGGGATCGACAGGTCGTCACCCCTCCACTTT. Its protein is CSARGIDRSSPLHF. The V and J genes are TRBV20-1 and TRBJ1-6, with a possible D match to TRBD1 (6 bases). The CDR3 has 14 amino acids. Germline assignment: CDR1 DFQATT and CDR2 SNEGSKA (reference sequence). Trimming stripped 1 base from V and 10 bases from J, with 14 bases between.

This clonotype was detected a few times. CDR3 loop: CASSFLPGLAGPNEQFF. CDR3 DNA sequence: TGCGCCAGCAGCTTCCTACCGGGACTAGCGGGGCCCAATGAGCAGTTCTTC. The genes are TRBV5-1 and TRBJ2-1; 13 bases are a match to TRBD2. V trimming: 2 bases; J trimming: 6 bases; junction bases outside the gene matches: 8. Germline CDR1 SGHRS, CDR2 YFSETQ. The CDR3 is made up of 17 amino acids.

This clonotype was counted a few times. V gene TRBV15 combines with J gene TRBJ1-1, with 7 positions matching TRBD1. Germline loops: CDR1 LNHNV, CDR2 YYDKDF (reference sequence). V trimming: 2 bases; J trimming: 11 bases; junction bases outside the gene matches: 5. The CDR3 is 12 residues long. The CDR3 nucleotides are TGTGCCACCAGCAGAACAGGGGTTGGGGCTTTCTTT. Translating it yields CATSRTGVGAFF.

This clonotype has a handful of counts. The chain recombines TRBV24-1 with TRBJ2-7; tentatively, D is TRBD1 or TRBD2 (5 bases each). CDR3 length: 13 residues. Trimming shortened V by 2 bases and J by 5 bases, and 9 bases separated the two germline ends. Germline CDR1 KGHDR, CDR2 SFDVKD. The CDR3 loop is CATSDWDGDEQYF. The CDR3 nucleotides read TGTGCCACCAGTGATTGGGACGGTGACGAGCAGTACTTC.

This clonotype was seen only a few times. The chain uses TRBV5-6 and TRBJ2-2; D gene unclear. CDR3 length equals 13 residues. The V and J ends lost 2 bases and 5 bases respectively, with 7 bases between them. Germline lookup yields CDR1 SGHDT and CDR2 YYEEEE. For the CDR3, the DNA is TGTGCCAGCAGCTTCCTCAGAACCGGGGAGCTGTTTTTT. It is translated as CASSFLRTGELFF.

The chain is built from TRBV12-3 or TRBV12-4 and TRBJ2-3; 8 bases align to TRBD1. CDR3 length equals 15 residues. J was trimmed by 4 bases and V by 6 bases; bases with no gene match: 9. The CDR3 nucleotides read TGTGCCAGCAGAATTGGACAGGGTTCACCAGATACGCAGTATTTT. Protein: CASRIGQGSPDTQYF.

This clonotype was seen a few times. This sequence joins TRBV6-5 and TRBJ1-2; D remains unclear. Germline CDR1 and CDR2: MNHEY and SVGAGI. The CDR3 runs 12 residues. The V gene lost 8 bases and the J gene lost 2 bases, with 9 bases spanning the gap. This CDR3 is CASRTYNYGYTF. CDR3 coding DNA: TGTGCCAGCCGAACATACAACTATGGCTACACCTTC.

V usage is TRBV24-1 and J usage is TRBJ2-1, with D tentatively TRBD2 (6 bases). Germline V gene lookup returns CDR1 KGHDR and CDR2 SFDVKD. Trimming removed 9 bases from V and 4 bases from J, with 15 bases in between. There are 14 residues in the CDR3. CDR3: CATHMKGTYNEQFF. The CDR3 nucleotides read TGTGCCACCCATATGAAGGGGACTTACAATGAGCAGTTCTTC.

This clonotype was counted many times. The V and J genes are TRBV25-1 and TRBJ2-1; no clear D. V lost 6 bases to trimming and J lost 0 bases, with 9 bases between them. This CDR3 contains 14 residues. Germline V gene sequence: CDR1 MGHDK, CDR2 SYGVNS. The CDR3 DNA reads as TGTGCCAGCAGCGCCTCGAGCTCCTACAATGAGCAGTTCTTC. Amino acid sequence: CASSASSSYNEQFF. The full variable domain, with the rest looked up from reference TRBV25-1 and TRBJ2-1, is EADIYQTPRYLVIGTGKKITLECSQTMGHDKMYWYQQDPGMELHLIHYSYGVNSTEKGDLSSESTVSRIRTEHFPLTLESARPSHTSQYLCASSASSSYNEQFFGPGTRLTVL.

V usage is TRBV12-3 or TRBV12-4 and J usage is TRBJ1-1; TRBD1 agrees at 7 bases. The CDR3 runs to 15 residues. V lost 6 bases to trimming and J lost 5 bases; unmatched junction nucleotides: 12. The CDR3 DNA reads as TGTGCCAGCAGACCCTCGAGGACAGGTAGAACTGAAGCTTTCTTT. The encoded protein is CASRPSRTGRTEAFF.

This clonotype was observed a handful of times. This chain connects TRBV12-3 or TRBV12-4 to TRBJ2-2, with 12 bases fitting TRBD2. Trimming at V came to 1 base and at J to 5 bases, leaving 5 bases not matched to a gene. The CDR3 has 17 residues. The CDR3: CASSLVVLAGGTGELFF. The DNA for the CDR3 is TGTGCCAGCAGTTTAGTTGTCCTAGCGGGGGGGACCGGGGAGCTGTTTTTT.

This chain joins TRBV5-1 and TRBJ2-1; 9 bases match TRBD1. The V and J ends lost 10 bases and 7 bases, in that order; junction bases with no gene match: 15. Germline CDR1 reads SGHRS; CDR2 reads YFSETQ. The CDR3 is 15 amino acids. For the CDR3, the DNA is TGCGCCTCCCACGCGTCTGGGACAGGGAGGAATGAGCAGTTCTTC. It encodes CASHASGTGRNEQFF.

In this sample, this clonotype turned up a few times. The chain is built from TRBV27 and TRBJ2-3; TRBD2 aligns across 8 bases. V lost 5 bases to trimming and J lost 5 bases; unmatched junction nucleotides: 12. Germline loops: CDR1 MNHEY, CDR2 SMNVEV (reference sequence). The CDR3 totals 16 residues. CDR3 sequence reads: CASSRKIAGPGDTQYF. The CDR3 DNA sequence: TGTGCCAGCAGTCGCAAAATAGCGGGACCGGGAGATACGCAGTATTTT.

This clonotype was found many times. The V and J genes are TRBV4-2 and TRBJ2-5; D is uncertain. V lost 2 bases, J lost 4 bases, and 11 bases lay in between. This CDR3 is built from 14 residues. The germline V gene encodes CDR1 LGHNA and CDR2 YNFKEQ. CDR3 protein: CASSQSEKRETQYF. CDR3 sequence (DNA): TGTGCCAGCAGCCAATCTGAGAAGAGAGAGACCCAGTACTTC.

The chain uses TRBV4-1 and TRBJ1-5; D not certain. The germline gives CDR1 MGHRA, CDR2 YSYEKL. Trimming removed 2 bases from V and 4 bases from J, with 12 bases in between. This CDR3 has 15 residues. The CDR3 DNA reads TGCGCCAGCAGCCAACTGTCCGGAATTAATCAGCCCCAGCATTTT. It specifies CASSQLSGINQPQHF.

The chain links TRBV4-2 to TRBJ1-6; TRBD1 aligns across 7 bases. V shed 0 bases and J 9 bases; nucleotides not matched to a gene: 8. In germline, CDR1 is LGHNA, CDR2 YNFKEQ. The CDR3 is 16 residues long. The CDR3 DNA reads TGTGCCAGCAGCCAAGAGGTACAGGGGTGGCTTTCACCCCTCCACTTT. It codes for CASSQEVQGWLSPLHF.

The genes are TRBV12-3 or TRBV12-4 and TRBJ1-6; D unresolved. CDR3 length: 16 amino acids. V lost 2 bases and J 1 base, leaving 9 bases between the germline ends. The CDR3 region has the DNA TGTGCCAGCAGTTTAACCCCGGGGTCCTATAATTCACCCCTCCACTTT. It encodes CASSLTPGSYNSPLHF.

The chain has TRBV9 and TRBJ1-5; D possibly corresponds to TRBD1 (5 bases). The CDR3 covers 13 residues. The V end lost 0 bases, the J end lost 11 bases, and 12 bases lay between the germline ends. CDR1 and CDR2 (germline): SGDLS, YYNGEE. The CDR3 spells CASSVVDWGTQHF. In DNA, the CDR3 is TGTGCCAGCAGCGTAGTAGATTGGGGGACCCAGCATTTT.

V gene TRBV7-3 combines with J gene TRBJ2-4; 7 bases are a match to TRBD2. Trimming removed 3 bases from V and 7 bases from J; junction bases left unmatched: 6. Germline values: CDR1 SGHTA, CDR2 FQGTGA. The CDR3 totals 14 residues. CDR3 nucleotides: TGTGCCAGCAGCTTTCATATGCGGGGGAACATTCAGTACTTC. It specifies CASSFHMRGNIQYF.

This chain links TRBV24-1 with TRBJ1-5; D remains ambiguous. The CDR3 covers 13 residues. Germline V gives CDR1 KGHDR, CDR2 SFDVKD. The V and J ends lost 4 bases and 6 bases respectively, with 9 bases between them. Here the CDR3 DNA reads TGTGCCACCAGTGACTATTGGGGTCAGCCCCAGCATTTT. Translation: CATSDYWGQPQHF.

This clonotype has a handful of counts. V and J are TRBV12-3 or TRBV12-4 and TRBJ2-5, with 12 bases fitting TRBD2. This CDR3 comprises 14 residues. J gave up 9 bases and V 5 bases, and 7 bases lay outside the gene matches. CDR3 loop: CASSPLAGGGAQYF. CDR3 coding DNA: TGTGCCAGCAGTCCACTAGCGGGGGGCGGGGCCCAGTACTTC.